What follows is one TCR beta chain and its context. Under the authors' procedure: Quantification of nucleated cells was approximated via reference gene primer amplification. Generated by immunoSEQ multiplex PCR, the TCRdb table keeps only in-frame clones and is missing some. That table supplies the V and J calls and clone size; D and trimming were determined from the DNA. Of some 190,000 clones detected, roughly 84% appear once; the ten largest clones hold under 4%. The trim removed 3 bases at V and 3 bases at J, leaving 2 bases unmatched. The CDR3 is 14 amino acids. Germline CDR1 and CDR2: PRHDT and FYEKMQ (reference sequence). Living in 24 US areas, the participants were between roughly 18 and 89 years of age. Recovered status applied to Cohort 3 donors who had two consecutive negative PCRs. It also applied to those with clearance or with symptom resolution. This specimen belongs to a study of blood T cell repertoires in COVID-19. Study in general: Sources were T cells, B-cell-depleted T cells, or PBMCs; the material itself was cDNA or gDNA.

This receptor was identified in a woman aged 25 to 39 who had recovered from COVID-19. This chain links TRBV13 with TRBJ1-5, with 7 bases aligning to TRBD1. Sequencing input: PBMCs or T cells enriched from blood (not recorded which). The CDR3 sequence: CASSLGQINQPQHF. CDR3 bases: TGTGCCAGCAGCTTGGGACAGATCAATCAGCCCCAGCATTTT.